Listed below are T cell receptor beta chains from one sample, sequenced in a study of shared clonotypes between healthy human individuals. The method was immunoSEQ multiplex PCR; TCRdb's version includes in-frame clones alone and lacks a portion of them. Counted here are 1.6 million or so clones, about 98.5% occurring once; the ten biggest clones make up 0.36%. Sequencing was carried out using naive CD4+ T cells sorted from blood. These receptors came from a man aged 30 to 39 in good health. Each CDR3 is given with its conserved first and last residue. Fields, in order: clone size, J gene, D gene, V gene, CDR3 protein, CDR3 DNA. D genes are given only for firm matches. The size of a clone is reported for some rows only, either as once, few or many, or as a class for expanded clones.

size: few; J: TRBJ2-1; D: TRBD2; V: TRBV5-1; CDR3: CASSLVLAGNNEQFF; DNA: TGCGCCAGCAGCTTGGTTCTAGCGGGAAACAATGAGCAGTTCTTC
size: NA; J: TRBJ1-5; D: NA; V: TRBV25-1; CDR3: CASSERTAGQPQHF; DNA: TGTGCCAGCAGTGAAAGGACGGCTGGGCAGCCCCAGCATTTT
size: NA; J: TRBJ1-1; D: NA; V: TRBV2; CDR3: CASSLTGEAFF; DNA: TGTGCCAGCAGCCTGACAGGTGAAGCTTTCTTT
size: NA; J: TRBJ1-5; D: NA; V: TRBV6-4; CDR3: CASSEEGNQPQHF; DNA: TGTGCCAGCAGTGAGGAAGGGAATCAGCCCCAGCATTTT
size: NA; J: TRBJ2-5; D: NA; V: TRBV19; CDR3: CASSLDREETQYF; DNA: TGTGCCAGTAGTTTGGACAGAGAAGAGACCCAGTACTTC
size: NA; J: TRBJ2-5; D: NA; V: TRBV7-9; CDR3: CASSSGEYQETQYF; DNA: TGTGCCAGCAGCTCGGGGGAGTACCAAGAGACCCAGTACTTC
size: NA; J: TRBJ2-7; D: NA; V: TRBV7-9; CDR3: CASSLQGMEYF; DNA: TGTGCCAGCAGCTTACAGGGGATGGAGTACTTC
size: NA; J: TRBJ2-7; D: TRBD2; V: TRBV18; CDR3: CASSPGLAGGLHDEQYF; DNA: TGTGCCAGCTCACCGGGACTAGCGGGAGGCCTCCACGACGAGCAGTACTTC
size: NA; J: TRBJ2-1; D: NA; V: TRBV7-6; CDR3: CASSLARGSRSYNEQFF; DNA: TGTGCCAGCAGCTTAGCGAGAGGCAGCCGCTCCTACAATGAGCAGTTCTTC
size: NA; J: TRBJ2-3; D: TRBD2; V: TRBV6-5; CDR3: CASSYAGEGLDTQYF; DNA: TGTGCCAGCAGTTACGCGGGAGAGGGTTTAGATACGCAGTATTTT
size: NA; J: TRBJ2-2; D: NA; V: TRBV25-1; CDR3: CASSVTGANTGELFF; DNA: TGTGCCAGCAGTGTGACAGGTGCGAACACCGGGGAGCTGTTTTTT
size: NA; J: TRBJ1-5; D: NA; V: TRBV7-8; CDR3: CASSLVGQGNQPQHF; DNA: TGTGCCAGCAGCTTAGTAGGTCAGGGCAATCAGCCCCAGCATTTT
size: NA; J: TRBJ1-5; D: NA; V: TRBV7-2; CDR3: CASSLARDQPQHF; DNA: TGTGCCAGCAGCTTAGCCCGAGATCAGCCCCAGCATTTT
size: NA; J: TRBJ1-2; D: NA; V: TRBV6-1; CDR3: CAQQADLGYTF; DNA: TGTGCCCAACAGGCGGATTTAGGCTACACCTTC
size: once; J: TRBJ1-4; D: NA; V: TRBV7-9; CDR3: CASSLGRSNEKLFF; DNA: TGTGCCAGCAGCTTAGGTCGGTCTAATGAAAAACTGTTTTTT
size: once; J: TRBJ1-2; D: TRBD1; V: TRBV19; CDR3: CASSILRGDRGDYGYTF; DNA: TGTGCCAGTAGTATATTGCGTGGCGACAGGGGCGACTATGGCTACACCTTC
size: NA; J: TRBJ1-1; D: NA; V: TRBV5-1; CDR3: CASSLDRPNTEAFF; DNA: TGCGCCAGCAGCTTGGACAGACCCAACACTGAAGCTTTCTTT
size: NA; J: TRBJ2-1; D: NA; V: TRBV11-3; CDR3: CASSSTRNEQFF; DNA: TGTGCCAGCAGCTCTACACGGAATGAGCAGTTCTTC
size: once; J: TRBJ2-1; D: NA; V: TRBV11-3; CDR3: CASSLDATGDNEQFF; DNA: TGTGCCAGCAGCTTAGACGCGACCGGGGACAATGAGCAGTTCTTC
size: NA; J: TRBJ2-7; D: NA; V: TRBV7-2; CDR3: CASSQWRVAHEQYF; DNA: TGTGCCAGCAGCCAATGGAGGGTAGCCCACGAGCAGTACTTC
size: NA; J: TRBJ1-4; D: NA; V: TRBV15; CDR3: CATSREGRDGDEKLFF; DNA: TGTGCCACCAGCAGAGAGGGAAGGGATGGGGATGAAAAACTGTTTTTT
size: NA; J: TRBJ2-1; D: NA; V: TRBV29-1; CDR3: CSVDLLVGISNEQFF; DNA: TGCAGCGTTGACTTACTTGTGGGTATCTCCAATGAGCAGTTCTTC
size: NA; J: TRBJ1-2; D: NA; V: TRBV30; CDR3: CAWSVSGGYGYTF; DNA: TGTGCCTGGAGTGTTTCGGGGGGCTATGGCTACACCTTC
size: NA; J: TRBJ2-1; D: TRBD2; V: TRBV7-3; CDR3: CASSLSSASGEQFF; DNA: TGTGCCAGCAGCTTATCCTCGGCTAGCGGTGAGCAGTTCTTC
size: NA; J: TRBJ1-4; D: NA; V: TRBV18; CDR3: CASSPQAEKLFF; DNA: TGTGCCAGCTCACCTCAAGCTGAAAAACTGTTTTTT
size: NA; J: TRBJ2-7; D: NA; V: TRBV6-4; CDR3: CASNGSPNFYEQYF; DNA: TGTGCCAGTAACGGGAGTCCGAACTTCTACGAGCAGTACTTC